The present T cell receptor (beta chain) was sequenced within a study of cytomegalovirus exposure and HLA in healthy donors. Study findings and constraints: Cytomegalovirus-associated TCR beta chains were listed, numbering over 150.

Germline CDR1 SQVTM, CDR2 ANQGSEA. V trimming: 4 bases; J trimming: 1 base; junction bases outside the gene matches: 4. The CDR3 spans 16 residues. The repertoire was sequenced with immunoSEQ multiplex PCR; TCRdb's copy has only in-frame clones and lacks some. The data show some 320,000 clones, with about 85% seen just once and approximately 1.2% held by the top ten. Concerning this clone itself: Its antigen is not known.

The sample was PBMCs. This chain joins TRBV29-1 and TRBJ2-1, with 13 bases lining up with TRBD2. The TCR was taken from a woman between 25 and 40 years old in good health and CMV-seropositive. The CDR3 here is CSVVGLAGLSYNEQFF. The CDR3 DNA sequence: TGCAGCGTTGTGGGACTAGCGGGATTGTCCTACAATGAGCAGTTCTTC.